These T cell receptor beta chains were read from a single sample in a study of response to subunit inactivated influenza vaccine. TCRdb reanalysed the RT-PCR reads using MiXCR and keeps one entry per CDR3 protein. The sample lists 200,000 to 250,000 distinct CDR3 sequences, 10% to 15% occurring once. This material consisted of non-naive T cells sorted from PBMCs, taken 14 to 15 days before vaccination. The receptors were gathered from a man between 50 and 59 years old who received an inactivated influenza vaccine. The CDR3 runs from the conserved cysteine through the conserved F or W. The order of the fields is J gene, V gene, clone size, D gene, CDR3 DNA, CDR3 protein. The D gene is left open where the match is weak. A row's size may be missing; if present it is once, few, many or a size class.

TRBJ2-1 TRBV7-9 many NA TGTGCCAGCAGCTTAGCCGGTAGTAGCGAGCAGTTCTTC CASSLAGSSEQFF
TRBJ1-4 TRBV4-3 many TRBD1 TGCGCCAGCAGCCAAGGACAGGGGTATGAAAAACTGTTTTTT CASSQGQGYEKLFF
TRBJ1-5 TRBV2 many TRBD1 TGTGCCAGCAGAAGGGACAGGGATCAGCCCCAGCATTTT CASRRDRDQPQHF
TRBJ1-3 TRBV12-3/TRBV12-4 NA NA TGTGCCAGCAAACCTACGGGCTCTGGAAACACCATATATTTT CASKPTGSGNTIYF
TRBJ2-5 TRBV7-3 NA TRBD2 TGTGCCAGCAGCCCCAGCGGCGGGAGAGAGACCCAGTACTTC CASSPSGGRETQYF
TRBJ2-7 TRBV7-8 NA NA TGTGCCAGCACCTTAGCGCTTACAGCCTACGAGCAGTACTTC CASTLALTAYEQYF
TRBJ1-2 TRBV28 few NA TGTGCCAGCAGTACTAGTGAAAACTATGGCTACACCTTC CASSTSENYGYTF
TRBJ2-5 TRBV2 few TRBD1 TGTGCCAGCAGTGTGGGACAGCCCCAAGAGACCCAGTACTTC CASSVGQPQETQYF
TRBJ1-2 TRBV11-2 NA NA TGTGCCAGCAGCTTTACAGGAGTGTACGGAGGCTACACCTTC CASSFTGVYGGYTF
TRBJ2-5 TRBV20-1 many TRBD1 TGCAGTGCTAAAGGGACAGGGGACGAGACCCAGTACTTC CSAKGTGDETQYF
TRBJ2-2 TRBV20-1 many TRBD2 TGCAGTGCCTATGGGACTAGCGACTATCACCTCACCGGGGAGCTGTTTTTT CSAYGTSDYHLTGELFF
TRBJ1-5 TRBV6-2/TRBV6-3 few NA TGTGCCAGCAGTTACTTGGGGGGACATAGCAATCAGCCCCAGCATTTT CASSYLGGHSNQPQHF
TRBJ2-7 TRBV7-8 NA TRBD1 TGTGCCAGCAGCGGGCGACAGGGTCCCGAGCAGTACTTC CASSGRQGPEQYF
TRBJ2-3 TRBV11-2 few TRBD2 TGTGCCAGCAGCGTAGGGTCCCTCCTAGCGGGGGGGCCTCTCCCAGATACGCAGTATTTT CASSVGSLLAGGPLPDTQYF
TRBJ1-2 TRBV29-1 NA NA TGCAGCGTCGCGGGGGGGATGGACTATGGCTACACCTTC CSVAGGMDYGYTF
TRBJ1-1 TRBV11-2 many TRBD1 TGTGCCAGCAGCTCTGGGGGGACAGGGGCTGAAGCTTTCTTT CASSSGGTGAEAFF
TRBJ2-2 TRBV2 few TRBD1 TGTGCCAGCAGTGCCTGGACAGGCTCCGATCCCGGGGAGCTGTTTTTT CASSAWTGSDPGELFF
TRBJ2-3 TRBV6-2/TRBV6-3 few TRBD2 TGTGCCAGCAGTACCCCTACGGCTAGCGGGAGGGGCACAGATACGCAGTATTTT CASSTPTASGRGTDTQYF
TRBJ2-2 TRBV11-2 many NA TGTGCCAGCACTGAGGGATTCGGTTTTAACACCGGGGAGCTGTTTTTT CASTEGFGFNTGELFF
TRBJ2-3 TRBV10-3 NA NA TGTGCCATCAGTGGACAGGCCCGCACCACAGATACGCAGTATTTT CAISGQARTTDTQYF
TRBJ1-4 TRBV28 NA NA TGTGCCAGCACCTCTGGCCAAAATGAAAAACTGTTTTTT CASTSGQNEKLFF
TRBJ1-1 TRBV7-8 few TRBD1 TGTGCCAGCAGCTCACTGGACAGGGCTGGGACTGAAGCTTTCTTT CASSSLDRAGTEAFF
TRBJ1-5 TRBV19 NA NA TGTGCCAGTAGTTGGACAGCTTATAGCAATCAGCCCCAGCATTTT CASSWTAYSNQPQHF
TRBJ1-5 TRBV12-3/TRBV12-4 many NA TGTGCCAGCAGCCAGGAGGGTTCGCTTCAGCCCCAGCATTTT CASSQEGSLQPQHF
TRBJ2-1 TRBV28 NA NA TGTGCCAGCACGCGGGGATCGACAGGGAATGAGCAGTTCTTC CASTRGSTGNEQFF
TRBJ2-1 TRBV2 many NA TGTGCCAGCAGTCTTCCGGAGGGAGGCGAGCAGTTCTTC CASSLPEGGEQFF
TRBJ2-1 TRBV6-1 many TRBD2 TGTGCCAGCAGTACCCACTCTAGCGGGGGGGCGGACAATGAGCAGTTCTTC CASSTHSSGGADNEQFF
TRBJ2-3 TRBV7-2 NA TRBD1 TGTGCCAGCAGCTCAACCTACAGGGGGACGCAGTATTTT CASSSTYRGTQYF
TRBJ2-1 TRBV6-1 NA TRBD2 TGTGCCAGCATAAGTGGGTTCTTAGCGGGGGGGCCCTACAATGAGCAGTTCTTC CASISGFLAGGPYNEQFF
TRBJ1-1 TRBV4-3 NA TRBD1 TGCGCCAGCAGCCATTACTCCGCCGGGACAGGGGACACTGAAGCTTTCTTT CASSHYSAGTGDTEAFF
TRBJ2-7 TRBV5-4 NA TRBD2 TGTGCCAGCAGCTTGCACGGGGGGGCCCACGAGCAGTACTTC CASSLHGGAHEQYF